This is a list of T cell receptor beta chains from one sample in a study of regulatory T cells in long-lasting Graves disease. MiXCR, run by TCRdb on the multiplex PCR reads, gives a single entry per CDR3 protein. The table lists 370,000 or so distinct CDR3 sequences, roughly 15% of them singletons. Separately, the same data were catalogued under a study of T cells in Graves' hyperthyroidism and ophthalmopathy.

The sequencing here drew on peripheral blood mononuclear cells (PBMCs), taken at new diagnosis, from a patient treated with antithyroid drugs. Receptor source: a woman aged 18 to 35 with Graves disease. Each CDR3 is given with its conserved first and last residue. Fields, in order: J gene, CDR3 length, clone size, V gene, D gene, CDR3 protein, CDR3 DNA. The D gene is left open where the match is weak. Only some rows state a clone size, as once, few, many or a class for expanded clones.

>TRBJ2-2|16|many|TRBV18|-
CASSPPGRLNTGELFF
TGTGCCAGCTCACCACCGGGACGGCTCAACACCGGGGAGCTGTTTTTT
>TRBJ2-1|13|many|TRBV6-1|-
CASGAGTDNEQFF
TGTGCCAGCGGCGCCGGGACCGACAATGAGCAGTTCTTC
>TRBJ2-7|13|-|TRBV11-2|-
CASSLGDPYEQYF
TGTGCCAGCAGTTTGGGGGACCCCTACGAGCAGTACTTC
>TRBJ2-1|14|-|TRBV20-1|-
CSASSLAAYNEQFF
TGCAGTGCTAGTTCCCTAGCTGCCTACAATGAGCAGTTCTTC
>TRBJ2-2|16|many|TRBV3-1|-
CASSQDSDYFTGELFF
TGTGCCAGCAGCCAAGATTCGGACTATTTCACCGGGGAGCTGTTTTTT
>TRBJ1-1|14|-|TRBV19|-
CASSSRNMNTEAFF
TGTGCCAGTAGTTCCCGGAACATGAACACTGAAGCTTTCTTT
>TRBJ2-2|14|many|TRBV18|-
CASSPLAGTGELFF
TGTGCCAGCTCACCACTAGCCGGCACCGGGGAGCTGTTTTTT
>TRBJ1-2|15|-|TRBV12-3/TRBV12-4|TRBD1
CASSLDRGRVEGYTF
TGTGCCAGCAGTTTGGACAGGGGGCGCGTAGAAGGCTACACCTTC
>TRBJ2-7|14|many|TRBV12-3/TRBV12-4|-
CASSLGLGSYEQYF
TGTGCCAGCAGTTTGGGGTTAGGGTCCTACGAGCAGTACTTC
>TRBJ2-2|19|few|TRBV14|-
CASSQVGVLGDPNTGELFF
TGTGCCAGCAGCCAAGTCGGTGTTTTGGGGGATCCCAACACCGGGGAGCTGTTTTTT
>TRBJ2-1|15|many|TRBV28|-
CASSLGQARPNEQFF
TGTGCCAGCAGTTTAGGCCAGGCGAGGCCCAATGAGCAGTTCTTC
>TRBJ2-7|13|many|TRBV30|TRBD1
CAWSTTGAHEQYF
TGTGCCTGGAGTACGACAGGGGCCCACGAGCAGTACTTC
>TRBJ2-2|16|-|TRBV15|TRBD1
CATSRHRQGGTGELFF
TGTGCCACCAGCAGACACCGACAGGGTGGAACCGGGGAGCTGTTTTTT
>TRBJ1-6|13|many|TRBV11-2|TRBD1
CASSKGAGSPLHF
TGTGCCAGCAGCAAGGGGGCGGGTTCACCCCTCCACTTT
>TRBJ2-1|13|many|TRBV11-2|-
CASSFISYNEQFF
TGTGCCAGCAGCTTTATCTCCTACAATGAGCAGTTCTTC
>TRBJ2-7|13|many|TRBV30|TRBD1
CAWKSGGAYEQYF
TGTGCCTGGAAGTCAGGGGGCGCATACGAGCAGTACTTC
>TRBJ2-1|13|few|TRBV29-1|TRBD1
CSTFGTVDNEQFF
TGCAGCACTTTCGGGACAGTGGACAATGAGCAGTTCTTC